These 22 T cell receptor beta chains were all obtained from the same sample, sequenced in a study of T-cell reconstitution after alpha-beta-depleted transplantation in children. Preparation of the TCRbeta library used unique molecular identifiers. TCRdb re-called the PCR reads with MiXCR, one entry per CDR3 protein. The sample includes some 240,000 distinct CDR3 sequences, around 12% of them seen just once. The starting material was PBMCs from the stem cell graft donor, obtained from the stem cell graft. These receptors originate from a human donor who donated a stem cell graft to a child with acute lymphoblastic leukemia.

This clonotype was seen many times. The V call is TRBV5-6, the J call TRBJ2-1, with D uncertain. Germline CDR1 and CDR2: SGHDT and YYEEEE. This CDR3 comprises 14 residues. Trimming took off 5 bases at V and 0 bases at J, with 9 bases between the two ends. For the CDR3, the DNA is TGTGCCAGCAGGGGTAGGTCCTCCTACAATGAGCAGTTCTTC. Amino acid sequence: CASRGRSSYNEQFF.

The rearrangement joins TRBV20-1 to TRBJ1-5; D ambiguous. V lost 0 bases and J lost 5, with 11 bases in between. The CDR3 is 14 amino acids. CDR1 is DFQATT and CDR2 is SNEGSKA in the germline V gene (reference sequence). CDR3 sequence reads: CSARDAGAHQPQHF. The CDR3 nucleotides read TGCAGTGCTAGAGATGCAGGCGCCCATCAGCCCCAGCATTTT.

The table lists this clonotype with many counts. The chain has TRBV28 and TRBJ2-3, with D unresolved. Trimming cost V 4 bases and J 4 bases, with 24 bases left between them. CDR3 length: 18 residues. Germline V CDR1 and CDR2: MDHEN, SYDVKM. CDR3 DNA: TGTGCCAGCAGTTCCCAAGAGATTCTGGTCGCTAGGCCAGATACGCAGTATTTT. It specifies CASSSQEILVARPDTQYF.

There are many counts of this clonotype. The rearrangement links TRBV19 to TRBJ1-1; a possible D gene is TRBD1 (5 bases). The CDR3 contains 15 residues. CDR1 is LNHDA, CDR2 SQIVND, per germline (reference sequence). Trimming shortened V by 6 bases and J by 4 bases, and 18 bases separated the two germline ends. CDR3 nucleotides: TGTGCCAGTAGGTCCCAGGGAGTGGGTGGCACTGAAGCTTTCTTT. Protein product: CASRSQGVGGTEAFF. Supplemented by reference TRBV19 and TRBJ1-1, the full variable domain reads DGGITQSPKYLFRKEGQNVTLSCEQNLNHDAMYWYRQDPGQGLRLIYYSQIVNDFQKGDIAEGYSVSREKKESFPLTVTSAQKNPTAFYLCASRSQGVGGTEAFFGQGTRLTVV.

This clonotype was picked up many times. The J gene is TRBJ2-3, the V gene TRBV28; 10 nucleotides line up with TRBD2. The CDR3 extends over 16 amino acids. The V gene end was trimmed by 3 bases and the J gene end by 5 bases; junction bases not matched to a gene: 8. Germline assignment: CDR1 MDHEN and CDR2 SYDVKM. DNA for the CDR3: TGTGCCAGCAGTTTGGGGCTAGCGGGAGCGGTAGATACGCAGTATTTT. Protein sequence: CASSLGLAGAVDTQYF.

This clonotype was counted a few times. The V call is TRBV27, the J call TRBJ1-1, with D perhaps matching TRBD1 (5 bases). Germline V CDR1 and CDR2: MNHEY, SMNVEV (reference sequence). The CDR3 has 14 amino acids. The ends were cut back, 6 bases at V and 3 bases at J, with 14 bases in the middle. CDR3 loop: CASRVRGEYTEAFF. The CDR3 coding sequence is TGTGCCAGCAGAGTTAGGGGCGAGTACACTGAAGCTTTCTTT.

The V gene is TRBV7-8, the J gene TRBJ2-2, with 8 nucleotides matching TRBD1. Per the germline V gene, CDR1 is SGHVS and CDR2 is FQNEAQ. J gave up 3 bases and V 2 bases, and 2 bases lay outside the gene matches. The CDR3 is 15 amino acids. DNA of the CDR3: TGTGCCAGCAGCTTAAGGACAGGGTACACCGGGGAGCTGTTTTTT. Protein: CASSLRTGYTGELFF.

This clonotype was recorded many times. The chain couples TRBV24-1 to TRBJ2-2; perhaps TRBD2 as D (5 bases). The CDR3 sequence is 13 residues long. Germline-derived CDR1 and CDR2 are KGHDR and SFDVKD. Trimming cost V 4 bases and J 6 bases, with 8 bases left between them. The CDR3 coding sequence is TGTGCCACCAGTGAAGTGGACTCCGGGGAGCTGTTTTTT. Protein product: CATSEVDSGELFF.

In this sample, this clonotype turned up once. The chain couples TRBV10-1 to TRBJ1-2; D remains unclear. CDR3 size: 13 residues. The germline V and J ends were trimmed by 2 bases and 4 bases, with 8 bases remaining between them. From germline, CDR1 is WNHNN and CDR2 SYGVQD (reference sequence). This CDR3 is CASSERGFYGYTF. In DNA form, the CDR3 reads TGCGCCAGCAGTGAGAGAGGGTTCTATGGCTACACCTTC.

This clonotype was recorded many times. V usage is TRBV20-1 and J usage is TRBJ2-7, with D possibly matching TRBD2 (5 bases). CDR3 length: 16 residues. From germline, CDR1 is DFQATT and CDR2 SNEGSKA (reference sequence). The germline V and J ends were trimmed by 0 bases and 2 bases, with 17 bases remaining between them. The CDR3 sequence: CSARDPSGVFPYEQYF. The CDR3 nucleotides are TGCAGTGCTAGAGACCCATCCGGGGTCTTCCCCTACGAGCAGTACTTC.

This clonotype occurred a few times. This chain uses TRBV14 with TRBJ1-3; D unclear. V gave up 0 bases and J gave up 0 bases, with 12 bases separating them. The CDR3 consists of 17 residues. The germline CDR1 and CDR2 sequences are SGHDN and FVKESK. The chain's CDR3 is CASSQDSGRISGNTIYF. The CDR3 DNA is TGTGCCAGCAGCCAAGATTCGGGCAGAATCTCTGGAAACACCATATATTTT.

In this sample, this clonotype turned up once. This chain connects TRBV6-2 or TRBV6-3 to TRBJ2-7, with 10 bases identical to TRBD1. The length of the CDR3 is 18 residues. Per the germline V gene, CDR1 is MNHEY and CDR2 is SVGEGT. V dropped 8 bases and J dropped 6; count of bases not matched to a gene: 22. The CDR3 nucleotides are TGTGCCAGCCGTTCCCCCGGGACAGGGGCGACCGTATCGTCCGAGCAGTACTTC. This codes for CASRSPGTGATVSSEQYF.

There are many counts of this clonotype. The V gene is TRBV4-2, the J gene TRBJ2-7, with 7 bases aligning to TRBD1. The CDR3 runs 16 residues. The V gene's germline CDR1 is LGHNA and CDR2 YNFKEQ. J gave up 0 bases and V 3 bases, and 8 bases lay outside the gene matches. The CDR3 coding sequence is TGTGCCAGCAGCCACCTTGACAGGGATTACTCCTACGAGCAGTACTTC. Protein sequence: CASSHLDRDYSYEQYF.

This clonotype was recorded many times. The rearrangement joins TRBV20-1 to TRBJ1-2; no clear D gene. The germline V gene encodes CDR1 DFQATT and CDR2 SNEGSKA (reference sequence). Trimming took off 0 bases at V and 4 bases at J, with 6 bases between the two ends. The CDR3 extends over 12 amino acids. The CDR3 protein is CSARDLRYGYTF. The CDR3 region has the DNA TGCAGTGCTAGAGATCTACGCTATGGCTACACCTTC.

This clonotype appeared many times. The chain joins TRBV10-3 to TRBJ2-7; 10 bases match TRBD1. The CDR3 runs 17 residues. V trimming: 0 bases; J trimming: 6 bases; junction bases outside the gene matches: 11. The V gene's germline CDR1 is ENHRY and CDR2 SYGVKD. CDR3 coding DNA: TGTGCCATCAGTGAGTCCTTAATAGGGACAGGGGATGCCGAGCAGTACTTC. Residues: CAISESLIGTGDAEQYF.

The V gene is TRBV28, the J gene TRBJ2-2; no definite D call. Trimming took 6 bases from V and 0 from J, leaving 14 bases between them. The V gene's germline CDR1 is MDHEN and CDR2 SYDVKM. The CDR3 consists of 16 residues. The chain's CDR3 is CASSLGLEANTGELFF. The CDR3 DNA reads TGTGCCAGCAGCCTAGGGCTAGAAGCGAACACCGGGGAGCTGTTTTTT.

This clonotype was seen at least ten times. The chain links TRBV10-3 to TRBJ2-7; 11 bases line up with TRBD2. CDR1 ENHRY and CDR2 SYGVKD come from the germline V gene. This CDR3 has 14 amino acids. Losses at the gene ends were 5 bases for V and 4 bases for J; bases not matched to a gene: 4. The CDR3 loop reads CAISPGTSGYEQYF. CDR3 coding DNA: TGTGCCATCAGTCCCGGGACTAGCGGATACGAGCAGTACTTC.

The genes are TRBV20-1 and TRBJ2-7; 11 bases are a match to TRBD2. V was pared by 1 base and J by 7 bases, with 27 bases of the junction left unmatched. The CDR3 has 21 residues. CDR1 DFQATT and CDR2 SNEGSKA come from the germline V gene (reference sequence). The chain's CDR3 is CSARVTGRAGDSGRALREQYF. The CDR3 DNA follows: TGCAGTGCTAGAGTGACGGGGCGGGCCGGCGATAGCGGGAGGGCCTTAAGGGAGCAGTACTTC.

This clonotype was seen many times. This chain joins TRBV20-1 and TRBJ1-2; D is ambiguous. In germline, CDR1 is DFQATT, CDR2 SNEGSKA (reference sequence). This CDR3 has 11 residues. Trimming cost V 1 base and J 4 bases, with 4 bases left between them. CDR3 sequence: CSARGTYGYTF. CDR3 coding DNA: TGCAGTGCTAGAGGGACCTATGGCTACACCTTC.

This chain uses TRBV20-1 with TRBJ2-7, with TRBD1 matching 9 bases. The CDR3 has 18 amino acids. V gave up 3 bases and J gave up 2 bases; unmatched junction bases: 17. Germline lookup yields CDR1 DFQATT and CDR2 SNEGSKA (reference sequence). Here the CDR3 reads CSARALTSDRGFTYEQYF. The DNA of the CDR3 is TGCAGTGCTAGGGCTCTCACTTCGGACAGGGGTTTTACCTACGAGCAGTACTTC.

This clonotype was found many times. V gene TRBV5-6 combines with J gene TRBJ1-1; D is unclear. CDR3 size: 15 residues. Trimming pared 3 bases from V and 2 bases from J, leaving 14 bases between. Germline V gene data show CDR1 as SGHDT and CDR2 as YYEEEE. The CDR3 DNA follows: TGTGCCAGCAGCTCGGGGTTGATTGTCAACACTGAAGCTTTCTTT. As protein: CASSSGLIVNTEAFF.

In this sample, this clonotype turned up many times. This chain joins TRBV5-1 and TRBJ2-7, with D uncertain. Trimming pared 4 bases from V and 7 bases from J, leaving 12 bases between. The germline CDR1 and CDR2 sequences are SGHRS and YFSETQ. The length of the CDR3 is 12 residues. The CDR3 DNA reads TGCGCCAGCAGCGTCGGTTCCTTGGAGCAGTACTTC. Its translation is CASSVGSLEQYF.